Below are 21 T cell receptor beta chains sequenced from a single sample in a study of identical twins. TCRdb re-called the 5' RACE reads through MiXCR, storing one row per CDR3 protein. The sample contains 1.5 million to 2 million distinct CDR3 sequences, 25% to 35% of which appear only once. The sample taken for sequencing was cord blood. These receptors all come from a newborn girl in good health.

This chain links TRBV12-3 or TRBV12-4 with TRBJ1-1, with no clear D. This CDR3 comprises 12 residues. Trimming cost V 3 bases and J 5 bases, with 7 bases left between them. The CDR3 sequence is CASSFLWTEAFF. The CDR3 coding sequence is TGTGCCAGCAGTTTTTTGTGGACTGAAGCTTTCTTT.

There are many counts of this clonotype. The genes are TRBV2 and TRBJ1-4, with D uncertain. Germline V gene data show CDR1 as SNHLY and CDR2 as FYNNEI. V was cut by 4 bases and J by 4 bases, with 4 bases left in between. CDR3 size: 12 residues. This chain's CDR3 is CASSGSNEKLFF. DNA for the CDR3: TGTGCCAGCAGTGGTAGTAATGAAAAACTGTTTTTT.

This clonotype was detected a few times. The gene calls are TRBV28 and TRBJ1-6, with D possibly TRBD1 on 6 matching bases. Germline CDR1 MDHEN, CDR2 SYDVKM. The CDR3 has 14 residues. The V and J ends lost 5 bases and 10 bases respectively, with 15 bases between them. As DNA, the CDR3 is TGTGCCAGCAGTGTACAGGGCTCCGGGTCACCCCTCCACTTT. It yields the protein CASSVQGSGSPLHF.

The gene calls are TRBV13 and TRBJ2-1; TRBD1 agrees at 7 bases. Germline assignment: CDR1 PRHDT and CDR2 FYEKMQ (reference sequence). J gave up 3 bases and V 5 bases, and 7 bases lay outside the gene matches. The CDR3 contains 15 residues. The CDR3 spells CASSPRQGFYNEQFF. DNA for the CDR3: TGTGCCAGCAGCCCTAGACAGGGATTCTACAATGAGCAGTTCTTC.

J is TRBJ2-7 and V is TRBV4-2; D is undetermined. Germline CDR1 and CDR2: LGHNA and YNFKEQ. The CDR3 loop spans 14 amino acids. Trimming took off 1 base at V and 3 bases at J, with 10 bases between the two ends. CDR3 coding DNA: TGTGCCAGCAGCCAAGGGACCCCCGGCTACGAGCAGTACTTC. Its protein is CASSQGTPGYEQYF.

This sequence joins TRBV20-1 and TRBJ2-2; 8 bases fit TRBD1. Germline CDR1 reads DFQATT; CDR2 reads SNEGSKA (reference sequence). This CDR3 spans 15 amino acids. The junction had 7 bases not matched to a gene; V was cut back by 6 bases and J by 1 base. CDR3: CSALRTGRNTGELFF. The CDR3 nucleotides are TGCAGTGCGCTCAGGACAGGGCGGAACACCGGGGAGCTGTTTTTT.

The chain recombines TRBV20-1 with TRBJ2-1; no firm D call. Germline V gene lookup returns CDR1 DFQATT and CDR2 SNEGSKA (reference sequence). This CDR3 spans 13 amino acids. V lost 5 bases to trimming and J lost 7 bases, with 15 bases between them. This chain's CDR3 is CSAAQPIVNEQFF. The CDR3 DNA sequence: TGCAGTGCTGCTCAGCCCATTGTGAATGAGCAGTTCTTC.

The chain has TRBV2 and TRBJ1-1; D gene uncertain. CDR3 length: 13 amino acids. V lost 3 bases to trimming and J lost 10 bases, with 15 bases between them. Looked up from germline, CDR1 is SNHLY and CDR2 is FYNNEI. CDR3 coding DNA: TGTGCCAGCAGTGATTGGAAGGTGGAGGGAGCTTTCTTT. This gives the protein CASSDWKVEGAFF.

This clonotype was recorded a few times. CDR3 sequence (DNA): TGTGCCAGCAGCTTAATACCGGGACTAGCTTACGAGCAGTACTTC. Protein: CASSLIPGLAYEQYF. The chain couples TRBV11-2 to TRBJ2-7, with TRBD2 matching 9 bases. The germline V gene encodes CDR1 SGHAT and CDR2 FQNNGV. V shed 2 bases and J 4 bases; nucleotides not matched to a gene: 6. The CDR3 has 15 amino acids.

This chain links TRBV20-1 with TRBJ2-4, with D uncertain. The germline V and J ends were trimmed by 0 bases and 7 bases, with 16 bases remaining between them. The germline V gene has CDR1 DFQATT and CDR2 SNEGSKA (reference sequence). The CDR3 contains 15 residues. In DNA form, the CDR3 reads TGCAGTGCTAGAGATCGGTCTCTCGGTGGGAACATTCAGTACTTC. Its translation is CSARDRSLGGNIQYF.

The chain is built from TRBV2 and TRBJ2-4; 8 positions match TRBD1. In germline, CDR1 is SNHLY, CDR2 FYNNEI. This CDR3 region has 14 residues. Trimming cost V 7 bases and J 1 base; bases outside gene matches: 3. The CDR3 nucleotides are TGTGCCAGCATCTGGACAGGGGCCAAAAACATTCAGTACTTC. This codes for CASIWTGAKNIQYF.

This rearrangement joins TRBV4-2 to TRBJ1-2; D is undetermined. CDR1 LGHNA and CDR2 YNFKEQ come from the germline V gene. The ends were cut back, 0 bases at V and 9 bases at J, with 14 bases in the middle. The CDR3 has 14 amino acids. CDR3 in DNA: TGTGCCAGCAGCCAAGAATCCGGGGAGAATAGCTACACCTTC. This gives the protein CASSQESGENSYTF.

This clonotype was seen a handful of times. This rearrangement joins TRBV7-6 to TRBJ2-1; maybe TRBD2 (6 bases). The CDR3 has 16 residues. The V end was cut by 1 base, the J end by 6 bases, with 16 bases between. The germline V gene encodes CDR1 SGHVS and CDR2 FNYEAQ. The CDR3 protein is CASSLVTGVGANEQFF. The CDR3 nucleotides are TGTGCCAGCAGCTTAGTGACGGGAGTTGGGGCCAATGAGCAGTTCTTC.

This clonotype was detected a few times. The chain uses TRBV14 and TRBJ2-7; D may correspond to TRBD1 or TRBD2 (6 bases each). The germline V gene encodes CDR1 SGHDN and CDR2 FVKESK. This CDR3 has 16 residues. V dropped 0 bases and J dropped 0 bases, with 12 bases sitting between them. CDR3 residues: CASSQEEGHRSYEQYF. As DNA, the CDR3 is TGTGCCAGCAGCCAAGAGGAGGGACACCGCTCCTACGAGCAGTACTTC.

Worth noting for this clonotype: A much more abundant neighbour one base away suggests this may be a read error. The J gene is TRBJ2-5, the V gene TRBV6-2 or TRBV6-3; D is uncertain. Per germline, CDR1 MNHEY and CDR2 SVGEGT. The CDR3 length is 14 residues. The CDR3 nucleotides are TGTGCCGGCAGTTACAGAGGAAACCAAGAGACCCAGTACTTC. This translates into CAGSYRGNQETQYF.

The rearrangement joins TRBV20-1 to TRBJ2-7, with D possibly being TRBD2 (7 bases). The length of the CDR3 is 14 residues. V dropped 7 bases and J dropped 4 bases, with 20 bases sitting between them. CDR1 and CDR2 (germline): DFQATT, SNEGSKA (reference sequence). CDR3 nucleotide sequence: TGCAGTGTCGAGAGGGGGGGGGCTTTTTACGAGCAGTACTTC. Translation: CSVERGGAFYEQYF.

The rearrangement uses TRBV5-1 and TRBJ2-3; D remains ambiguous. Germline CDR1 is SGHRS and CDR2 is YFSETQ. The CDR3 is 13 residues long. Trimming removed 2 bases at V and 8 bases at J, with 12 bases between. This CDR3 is CASSFTEKATQYF. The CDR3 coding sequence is TGCGCCAGCAGCTTTACGGAAAAGGCTACGCAGTATTTT. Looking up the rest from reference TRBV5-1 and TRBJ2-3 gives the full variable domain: KAGVTQTPRYLIKTRGQQVTLSCSPISGHRSVSWYQQTPGQGLQFLFEYFSETQRNKGNFPGRFSGRQFSNSRSEMNVSTLELGDSALYLCASSFTEKATQYFGPGTRLTVL.

The CDR3 nucleotides are TGCAGTGCCAACTCCGGGACAGGGGGCTACGAGCAGTACTTC. Its protein product is CSANSGTGGYEQYF. J is TRBJ2-7 and V is TRBV20-1, with TRBD1 identical over 11 bases. Germline-derived CDR1 and CDR2 are DFQATT and SNEGSKA (reference sequence). The J segment lost 3 bases and the V segment lost 6 bases, leaving 7 bases of the junction unmatched. The CDR3 has 14 residues.

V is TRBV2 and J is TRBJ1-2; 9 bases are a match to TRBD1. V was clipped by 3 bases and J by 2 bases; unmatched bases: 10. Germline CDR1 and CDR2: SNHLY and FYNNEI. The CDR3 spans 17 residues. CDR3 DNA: TGTGCCAGCAGTGACCTATTAAGGGACAGGGCAAACTATGGCTACACCTTC. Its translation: CASSDLLRDRANYGYTF.

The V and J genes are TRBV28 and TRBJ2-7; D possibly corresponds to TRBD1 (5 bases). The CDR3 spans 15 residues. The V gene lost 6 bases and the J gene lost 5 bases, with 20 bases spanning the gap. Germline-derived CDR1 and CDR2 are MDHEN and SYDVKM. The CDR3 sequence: CASSPKVIWGHEQYF. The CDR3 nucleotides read TGTGCCAGCAGCCCAAAGGTAATTTGGGGCCACGAGCAGTACTTC.

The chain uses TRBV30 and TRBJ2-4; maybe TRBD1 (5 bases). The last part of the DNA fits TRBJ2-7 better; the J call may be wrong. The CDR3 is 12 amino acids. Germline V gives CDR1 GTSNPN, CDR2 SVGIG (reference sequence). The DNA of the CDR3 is TGTGCCTGGACCCAGGGCACCTACGAGCAGTACTTC. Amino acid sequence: CAWTQGTYEQYF.